The 19 T cell receptor beta chains presented below share a single source sample, sequenced in a study of blood T cell repertoires in COVID-19. The repertoire was sequenced with immunoSEQ multiplex PCR; TCRdb's copy has only in-frame clones and lacks some. Here the sample spans approximately 35,000 clones, 85% being singletons. The specimen sequenced was peripheral blood. The receptor set was obtained from a man in his 60s with active COVID-19.

This clone was seen a handful of times. The CDR3 DNA follows: TGTGCCAGCAGGAACGCGGCCACAGATACGCAGTATTTT. The encoded protein is CASRNAATDTQYF. V is TRBV6-4 and J is TRBJ2-3; D is unresolved. Per the germline V gene, CDR1 is MRHNA and CDR2 is SNTAGT. The CDR3 spans 13 residues. Trimming stripped 6 bases from V and 2 bases from J, with 9 bases between.

In its sample, this clone was seen a few times. The genes are TRBV7-9 and TRBJ1-5; D ambiguous. V dropped 5 bases and J dropped 1 base, with 9 bases sitting between them. This CDR3 is built from 14 residues. Germline-derived CDR1 and CDR2 are SEHNR and FQNEAQ (reference sequence). The CDR3 DNA reads TGTGCCAGCAGCAGGCTCGGGAGCAATCAGCCCCAGCATTTT. Its translation is CASSRLGSNQPQHF.

This clone has just one count. The rearrangement joins TRBV27 to TRBJ2-4, with 12 bases that match TRBD2. This CDR3 contains 15 residues. The ends lost 6 bases at V and 4 bases at J; junction bases unmatched: 4. Germline V gives CDR1 MNHEY, CDR2 SMNVEV (reference sequence). The CDR3 coding sequence is TGTGCCAGCAGGGGACTAGCGGGCGTAAAAAACATTCAGTACTTC. Protein product: CASRGLAGVKNIQYF.

The V call is TRBV7-8, the J call TRBJ2-7; 10 nucleotides align to TRBD2. Trimming took 2 bases from V and 0 from J; bases not matched to a gene: 10. The CDR3 totals 18 residues. Per germline, CDR1 SGHVS and CDR2 FQNEAQ. This chain's CDR3 is CASSLSWLAGAISYEQYF. CDR3 in DNA: TGTGCCAGCAGCTTATCTTGGCTAGCGGGAGCGATCTCCTACGAGCAGTACTTC. Full variable domain (missing parts from reference TRBV7-8 and TRBJ2-7): GAGVSQSPRYKVAKRGQDVALRCDPISGHVSLFWYQQALGQGPEFLTYFQNEAQLDKSGLPSDRFFAERPEGSVSTLKIQRTQQEDSAVYLCASSLSWLAGAISYEQYFGPGTRLTVT.

The CDR3 loop is CASSQLGQAYEQYF. CDR3 coding DNA: TGTGCCAGCAGCCAACTAGGACAAGCCTACGAGCAGTACTTC. V and J are TRBV3-1 (or the pseudogene TRBV3-2) and TRBJ2-7; possible D gene TRBD1, 5 bases. The germline V and J ends were trimmed by 2 bases and 2 bases, with 10 bases remaining between them. Germline CDR1 and CDR2: LGHDT and YNNKEL (reference sequence). This CDR3 is built from 14 residues.

A few counts support this clone. This chain links TRBV7-9 with TRBJ2-7; D may be TRBD1 (6 bases). The CDR3 length is 14 residues. Looked up from germline, CDR1 is SEHNR and CDR2 is FQNEAQ (reference sequence). With 4 bases removed from V and 0 bases from J, the gap between germline ends came to 10 bases. CDR3 residues: CASSYGQPSYEQYF. Here the CDR3 DNA reads TGTGCCAGCAGCTATGGACAGCCCTCCTACGAGCAGTACTTC.

The V call is TRBV28, the J call TRBJ2-7; 11 bases fit TRBD2. Germline CDR1 and CDR2: MDHEN and SYDVKM. The CDR3 loop spans 14 amino acids. V dropped 5 bases and J dropped 3; count of bases not matched to a gene: 3. The chain's CDR3 is CASSTSGSIYEQYF. The CDR3 DNA follows: TGTGCCAGCAGTACTAGCGGGAGCATCTACGAGCAGTACTTC.

The V gene is TRBV6-6, the J gene TRBJ2-1, with 10 positions matching TRBD2. J lost 5 bases, V lost 6 bases, and 7 bases had no gene match. Germline CDR1 MNHNY, CDR2 SVGAGI (reference sequence). The CDR3 runs to 15 residues. The CDR3 sequence: CASRDSGRANNEQFF. Here the CDR3 DNA reads TGTGCCAGCAGGGACAGCGGGAGGGCCAACAATGAGCAGTTCTTC.

V and J are TRBV2 and TRBJ2-1; 7 nucleotides line up with TRBD2. Germline CDR1 SNHLY, CDR2 FYNNEI. V shed 5 bases and J 0 bases; nucleotides not matched to a gene: 4. The CDR3 is 15 amino acids. The CDR3: CASSLAEPSYNEQFF. CDR3 coding DNA: TGTGCCAGCAGTCTAGCGGAGCCCTCCTACAATGAGCAGTTCTTC.

This clone was counted a few times. The chain joins TRBV5-1 to TRBJ2-3; perhaps TRBD2 as D (6 bases). Germline V gives CDR1 SGHRS, CDR2 YFSETQ. CDR3 length: 16 amino acids. V lost 1 base to trimming and J lost 6 bases, with 18 bases between them. This CDR3 reads CASSLTAVGGSDTQYF. As DNA, the CDR3 is TGCGCCAGCAGCTTGACAGCAGTGGGAGGTTCGGATACGCAGTATTTT.

The chain employs TRBV10-1 and TRBJ2-1; TRBD2 aligns across 8 bases. Losses at the gene ends were 6 bases for V and 4 bases for J; bases not matched to a gene: 8. The CDR3 is made up of 15 amino acids. Germline V gene lookup returns CDR1 WNHNN and CDR2 SYGVQD (reference sequence). CDR3 bases: TGCGCCAGCAGCCCCGGACTAGCTGGTTACAATGAGCAGTTCTTC. Amino acids: CASSPGLAGYNEQFF.

The J gene is TRBJ2-2, the V gene TRBV20-1; 8 positions agree with TRBD2. Germline V gives CDR1 DFQATT, CDR2 SNEGSKA (reference sequence). The CDR3 is 14 residues long. Losses at the gene ends were 3 bases for V and 4 bases for J; bases not matched to a gene: 4. This chain's CDR3 is CSASAGGSTGELFF. The CDR3 nucleotides read TGCAGTGCTAGTGCGGGAGGTAGCACCGGGGAGCTGTTTTTT.

In this sample, this clone turned up a few times. The chain is built from TRBV7-2 and TRBJ2-2; 11 bases line up with TRBD2. The germline V gene encodes CDR1 SGHTA and CDR2 FQGNSA. This CDR3 region has 16 residues. After removal of 5 bases from V and 8 bases from J, the junction contained 10 bases not matched to a gene. The CDR3 coding sequence is TGTGCCAGCAGCAACTTAGCGGGAGGGCCTTTGGGGGAGCTGTTTTTT. Translated, it gives CASSNLAGGPLGELFF. Combining the CDR3 with reference TRBV7-2 and TRBJ2-2 gives the whole variable domain GAGVSQSPSNKVTEKGKDVELRCDPISGHTALYWYRQSLGQGLEFLIYFQGNSAPDKSGLPSDRFSAERTGGSVSTLTIQRTQQEDSAVYLCASSNLAGGPLGELFFGEGSRLTVL.

The CDR3 DNA reads TGTGCCAGCAGCCGACTAGCGGGAGGCGAGCAGTACTTC. Its translation is CASSRLAGGEQYF. This chain uses TRBV13 with TRBJ2-7, with 13 bases identical to TRBD2. In germline, CDR1 is PRHDT, CDR2 FYEKMQ (reference sequence). J gave up 6 bases and V 5 bases, and 1 base lay outside the gene matches. The CDR3 length is 13 residues.

V and J are TRBV27 and TRBJ2-7, with 7 nucleotides matching TRBD1. V lost 6 bases and J lost 0; bases outside the gene matches: 8. The CDR3 consists of 15 residues. Germline V lookup: CDR1 MNHEY, CDR2 SMNVEV (reference sequence). The CDR3 coding sequence is TGTGCCAGCAGAAAACAGGGGTGGGGCTCCTACGAGCAGTACTTC. This codes for CASRKQGWGSYEQYF.

The chain links TRBV2 to TRBJ1-1; TRBD1 agrees at 9 bases. This CDR3 has 15 residues. Germline loops: CDR1 SNHLY, CDR2 FYNNEI. Germline trimming cut 6 bases from V and 5 bases from J; bases unmatched to any gene: 10. CDR3 loop: CASRGKGTGKTEAFF. The CDR3, as DNA: TGTGCCAGCAGGGGTAAGGGGACAGGGAAGACTGAAGCTTTCTTT.

This clone was counted between two and nine times. The chain carries TRBV6-5 and TRBJ1-2; no reliable D call. V was trimmed by 7 bases and J by 0 bases, leaving 12 bases between them. Germline V lookup: CDR1 MNHEY, CDR2 SVGAGI. CDR3 size: 14 residues. As DNA, the CDR3 is TGTGCCAGCAAGATATCAGGCACTAACTATGGCTACACCTTC. Translated: CASKISGTNYGYTF.

The rearrangement links TRBV20-1 to TRBJ1-1, with unresolved D. This CDR3 is built from 11 residues. Trimming pared 6 bases from V and 0 bases from J, leaving 5 bases between. Germline CDR1 DFQATT, CDR2 SNEGSKA (reference sequence). Here the CDR3 reads CSARMNTEAFF. In nucleotides, the CDR3 is TGCAGTGCGAGGATGAACACTGAAGCTTTCTTT.

The chain is built from TRBV7-3 and TRBJ2-6; a possible D gene is TRBD1 (6 bases). CDR1 SGHTA and CDR2 FQGTGA come from the germline V gene. CDR3 size: 16 residues. Trimming cost V 5 bases and J 4 bases, with 15 bases left between them. The CDR3, as DNA: TGTGCCAGCAGCCTGATCGGGACATCCGGGGCCAACGTCCTGACTTTC. Translation: CASSLIGTSGANVLTF.